One and the same sample provided the 4 T cell receptor beta chains below, sequenced in a study of blood T cell repertoires in COVID-19. This table comes from immunoSEQ multiplex PCR, and its TCRdb copy is limited to in-frame clones, with some not included. This sample has approximately 250,000 clones, with roughly 86% found just once. The sample comprised peripheral blood. These receptors came from a woman in her sixties or seventies who had recovered from COVID-19.

V gene TRBV2 combines with J gene TRBJ1-2; 9 bases match TRBD1. J gave up 10 bases and V 6 bases, and 15 bases lay outside the gene matches. Looked up from germline, CDR1 is SNHLY and CDR2 is FYNNEI. The CDR3 spans 15 residues. In DNA form, the CDR3 reads TGTGCCAGCAGGCTAACAGGGGGCGCGGGGGTCGTCTACACCTTC. Its protein is CASRLTGGAGVVYTF.

CDR3: CASPFRVLHEQYF. CDR3 coding DNA: TGCGCCAGCCCCTTCCGCGTCCTCCACGAGCAGTACTTC. The chain links TRBV23-1 to TRBJ2-7; D gene unclear. TRBV23-1 is treated as an ORF (open reading frame) with a function not yet certain. V was shortened by 8 bases and J by 5 bases, with 16 bases between the two germline ends. CDR3 length: 13 amino acids.

The sample holds a few counts of this clone. The chain couples TRBV4-1 to TRBJ1-4; 9 bases are a match to TRBD1. Trimming at V came to 1 base and at J to 5 bases, leaving 8 bases not matched to a gene. The V gene's germline CDR1 is MGHRA and CDR2 YSYEKL. This CDR3 region has 17 residues. The CDR3 loop reads CASSQGHAGTGNEKLFF. The CDR3 nucleotides read TGCGCCAGCAGCCAAGGTCATGCCGGGACAGGGAATGAAAAACTGTTTTTT.

The sample holds a few counts of this clone. The chain has TRBV4-1 and TRBJ1-4; 9 bases line up with TRBD1. The CDR3 is 15 residues long. Germline trimming cut 4 bases from V and 7 bases from J; bases unmatched to any gene: 7. The germline V gene encodes CDR1 MGHRA and CDR2 YSYEKL. The CDR3 spells CASSRPGQGFEKLFF. DNA of the CDR3: TGCGCCAGCAGCCGTCCGGGACAGGGATTTGAAAAACTGTTTTTT.